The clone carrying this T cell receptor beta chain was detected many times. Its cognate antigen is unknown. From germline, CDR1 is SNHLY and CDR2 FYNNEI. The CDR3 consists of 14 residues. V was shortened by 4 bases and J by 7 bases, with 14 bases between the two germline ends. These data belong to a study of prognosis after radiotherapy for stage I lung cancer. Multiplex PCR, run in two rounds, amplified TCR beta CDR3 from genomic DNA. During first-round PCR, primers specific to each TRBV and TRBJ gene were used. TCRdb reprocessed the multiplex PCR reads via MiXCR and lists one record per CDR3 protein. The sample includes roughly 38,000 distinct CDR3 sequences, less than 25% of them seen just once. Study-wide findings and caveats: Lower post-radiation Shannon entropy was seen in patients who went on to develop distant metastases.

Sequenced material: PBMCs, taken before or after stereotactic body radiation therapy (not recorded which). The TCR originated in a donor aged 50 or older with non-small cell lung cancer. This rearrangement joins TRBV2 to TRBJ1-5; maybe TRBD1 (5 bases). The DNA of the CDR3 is TGTGCCAGCAGTGCGCAGGGATATGGACAGCCCCAGCATTTT. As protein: CASSAQGYGQPQHF.